One T cell receptor (beta chain) is described in this entry. Its matching antigen is unknown. It was at deep level that the assay was run. Clones were sequenced by immunoSEQ multiplex PCR, and TCRdb holds only the in-frame ones, with some missing. The sample holds 800,000 to 1,200,000 clones, 78% seen once. The sample is drawn from a study of shared clonotypes between healthy human individuals. The V gene's germline CDR1 is SGHNT and CDR2 YYREEE (reference sequence). This CDR3 has 15 residues. V lost 4 bases, J lost 12 bases, and 23 bases lay in between. Within Nashville, Tennessee resided all donors, each a Caucasian adult. The study's findings and limits: Non-shared clonotypes were found to have lower generation probabilities than the clonotypes that were shared by all four of the sorted-subset donors. Relative to memory subsets, naive subsets generally showed larger estimated richness.

This TCR came from a man aged 18-30 years in good health. Some clones in this sample may be carry-over from other donors' samples. The chain carries TRBV5-4 and TRBJ2-1, with D perhaps being TRBD1 or TRBD2 (5 bases each). Sequenced material: memory CD4+ T cells from PBMCs. The subset was: CD45RA-negative fraction. CDR3 loop: CASSPAGTSDLGQFF. In nucleotides, the CDR3 is TGTGCCAGCAGCCCAGCCGGGACGTCGGACCTCGGGCAGTTCTTC.